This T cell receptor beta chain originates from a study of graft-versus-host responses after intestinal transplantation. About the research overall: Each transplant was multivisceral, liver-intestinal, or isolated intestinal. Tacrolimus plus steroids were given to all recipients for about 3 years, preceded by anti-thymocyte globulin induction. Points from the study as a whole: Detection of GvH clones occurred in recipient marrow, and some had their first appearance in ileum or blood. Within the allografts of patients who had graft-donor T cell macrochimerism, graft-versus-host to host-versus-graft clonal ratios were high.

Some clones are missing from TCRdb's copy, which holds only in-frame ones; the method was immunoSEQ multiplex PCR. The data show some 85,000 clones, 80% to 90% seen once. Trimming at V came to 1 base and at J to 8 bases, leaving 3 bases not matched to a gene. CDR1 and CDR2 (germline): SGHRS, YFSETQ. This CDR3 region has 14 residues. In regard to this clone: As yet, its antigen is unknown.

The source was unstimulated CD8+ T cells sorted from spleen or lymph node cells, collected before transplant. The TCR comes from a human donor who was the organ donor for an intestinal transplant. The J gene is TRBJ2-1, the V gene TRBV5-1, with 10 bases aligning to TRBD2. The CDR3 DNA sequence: TGCGCCAGCAGCTTGAAGCGGGGGGGAGATGAGCAGTTCTTC. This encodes CASSLKRGGDEQFF.